The T cell receptor beta chain under discussion was sequenced for a study of neoadjuvant nivolumab and ipilimumab in lung cancer. Germline V lookup: CDR1 KGHSH, CDR2 LQKENI. Losses at the gene ends were 0 bases for V and 7 bases for J; bases not matched to a gene: 5. The CDR3 has 14 amino acids. TCRdb's copy holds only in-frame clones and misses some; the assay was immunoSEQ multiplex PCR. The data contain roughly 49,000 clones, around 89% of them seen just once; the ten biggest clones take up more than 3%. The sample in question was blood, obtained before neoadjuvant nivolumab, alone or with ipilimumab. The chain links TRBV18 to TRBJ2-7; the match to TRBD2 covers 8 bases. The receptor comes from an adult with non-small cell lung cancer. Some clones in this sample may be carry-over from other donors' samples. The CDR3 here is CASSPPSGNSEQYF. For the CDR3, the DNA is TGTGCCAGCTCACCACCTAGCGGGAACTCGGAGCAGTACTTC.